The TCR beta chain under discussion was sequenced for a study of beta chain features in type 1 diabetes. After removal of 5 bases from V and 5 bases from J, the junction contained 14 bases not matched to a gene. The CDR3 covers 17 residues. Germline V gives CDR1 SGHTA, CDR2 FQGNSA. Every isolated RNA sample was fully reverse transcribed, so sequencing captured expressed TCRB transcripts. The table came from immunoSEQ multiplex PCR; TCRdb's copy has only in-frame clones and leaves some out. The profile shows 860,000 or so clones, about a sixth of them singletons. This clone has more than one count but fewer than ten.

The receptor was derived from a woman under 30 in good health. The sequencing input was naive CD4+ T cells from blood. The rearrangement links TRBV7-2 to TRBJ2-5; 10 bases are a match to TRBD2. The CDR3 DNA reads TGTGCCAGCAGCCACCCACTACTAGCGGGAAAGATCGAGACCCAGTACTTC. Its translation is CASSHPLLAGKIETQYF.